This record concerns one T cell receptor (beta chain) sequence. Profiling relied on immunoSEQ multiplex PCR, and the TCRdb table lists in-frame clones only, not all of them. This sample has 400,000 or so clones, with approximately 91% found just once. This record belongs to a study of Ad26.COV2.S vaccination and SARS-CoV-2 variants. Regarding treatment: some 20 received Ad26.COV2.S at low or high dose, single or two shots; roughly five received placebo; per-sample allocation not given. Material that was analyzed had been drawn on day 63 after the first vaccine or placebo injection. The germline V gene encodes CDR1 SGHVS and CDR2 FQNEAQ. Trimming shortened V by 6 bases and J by 0 bases, and 15 bases separated the two germline ends. The CDR3 has 16 amino acids.

This TCR came from a person aged 18 to 59 who received the Ad26.COV2.S COVID-19 vaccine or a placebo. Sequenced material: peripheral blood, taken in a trial of Ad26.COV2.S vaccine versus placebo. V is TRBV7-8 and J is TRBJ1-5, with D unresolved. The CDR3 nucleotides read TGTGCCAGCAGTCCCCTCCCCGGGATTAGCAATCAGCCCCAGCATTTT. Protein sequence: CASSPLPGISNQPQHF.